This TCR beta chain emerged from a study of cytomegalovirus exposure and HLA in healthy donors (dated by TCRdb to 2017 to 2019). Concerning the study at large: According to a later analysis, the approximately 120 validation repertoires were produced on the same platform as the approximately 690 repertoires of the first cohort. The aim of the study was to test whether cataloging public T cell receptors could identify signatures of past pathogen exposure. To predict cytomegalovirus infection status, the study brought together high-throughput TCR immunosequencing, statistical association of individual TCRs with disease status, and machine learning. In addition to the first cohort of around 670 subjects, a separate validation cohort of approximately 110 different subjects was used.

With respect to this clone: Its antigen specificity is not known. No base-level quality is on record; no much larger clone is a single base apart.

Libraries came from the immunoSEQ multiplex PCR assay. Per the authors' processing: To diagnose cytomegalovirus status from the catalog of TCR beta chain sequences, a statistical classification framework was built. In its TCRdb copy, this immuneACCESS table keeps in-frame sequences only and misses some clones. Where compared with another copy, unresolved V genes explain less than half of these, and the others have no known cause. The DNA was the basis for D and trimming; V, J and clone size are from that table. The sample table lists approximately 200,000 clones, just over 85% of them with a count of one. The leading ten clones occupy approximately 2.9% of the sample. General conclusions and limits of the study: The classifier was reported to diagnose cytomegalovirus status with high specificity and sensitivity in both the original cohort and the validation cohort. In vitro tests confirmed that three of the cytomegalovirus-associated TCR beta chains recognize cytomegalovirus antigens. Most TCR sequences were seen in very few donors, while some public TCRs were found in many individuals. According to the authors, the approach could potentially be generalized to other disease states and immunological phenotypes. A later analysis found that TCRs clustered in the first cohort also tended to co-occur in the 120 or so validation repertoires, with approximately 95% of cluster scores above 0. The study listed 170 or so TCR beta chains as associated with cytomegalovirus. The validation cohort had no HLA typing available for a later analysis, so co-occurrence within that cohort was assessed over all 130 or so repertoires.

Counted from cysteine to phenylalanine, this CDR3 has 15 amino acids. Solely the CDR3 DNA is kept, with 45 bases framed from the first base. Via the germline V gene, CDR1 is SGHAT and CDR2 FQNNGV. Cut back by 4 bases and 0 bases, the V and J ends lie 10 bases apart. The donors were included in the validation cohort of some 110 subjects, a group kept apart from the roughly 690-subject first cohort. Here the chain combines TRBV11-2 and TRBJ1-3; there is no confident call for the D gene. This clonotype was sampled from a woman younger than 30 in good health and CMV-seronegative. Sequenced material: PBMCs. The CDR3 reads as follows: CASSSLMASGNTIYF. The DNA sequence is TGTGCCAGCAGCTCCTTAATGGCCTCTGGAAACACCATATATTTT.